The rows below give T cell receptor beta chains drawn from one sample of a study of CDR3 diversity in severe acne. TCRdb redid the calling of the PCR reads with MiXCR, one entry per CDR3 protein. Of over 85,000 distinct CDR3 sequences in the sample, 51% were seen once. Sequencing used blood. These receptors were collected from a male donor with acne. Both conserved end residues are part of each CDR3. The D gene is left open where the match is weak. Rows may omit the clone size; those that give it use once, few, many or a size class.

j_gene | abundance | d_gene | v_gene | CDR3nt | CDR3aa
TRBJ2-1 | NA | TRBD2 | TRBV19 | TGTGCCAGTAGTGCGACTAGCGGGAGTTACTATGAGCAGTTCTTC | CASSATSGSYYEQFF
TRBJ2-7 | many | NA | TRBV7-6 | TGTGCCAGCAGCTTAGTGCACACCTACGAGCAGTACTTC | CASSLVHTYEQYF
TRBJ2-2 | many | NA | TRBV6-1 | TGTGCCACCAGGTGGAGGGGGCAGAACGCGAACACCGGGGAGCTGTTTTTT | CATRWRGQNANTGELFF
TRBJ2-5 | NA | TRBD2 | TRBV10-3 | TGTGCCATCATGCCGGGAGGAGAGACCCAGTACTTC | CAIMPGGETQYF
TRBJ2-5 | NA | TRBD2 | TRBV4-1 | TGCGCCAGCAGCCCGGAACCGGGACTAGCGGGAGGAGGAGAGACCCAGTACTTC | CASSPEPGLAGGGETQYF
TRBJ2-5 | NA | TRBD1 | TRBV10-3 | TGTGCCAACTCGAGGACAGGTCAAGAGACCCAGTACTTC | CANSRTGQETQYF
TRBJ1-6 | many | NA | TRBV20-1 | TGCAGTGGCCGCAGGGACTATAATTCACCCCTCCACTTT | CSGRRDYNSPLHF
TRBJ2-3 | many | NA | TRBV6-6 | TGTGCCAGCAGGCCCGGCACAGATACGCAGTATTTT | CASRPGTDTQYF
TRBJ2-5 | NA | TRBD2 | TRBV5-6 | TGTGCCAGCAGCCGACGGCGGGGGAGAGAGACCCAGTACTTC | CASSRRRGRETQYF
TRBJ2-3 | NA | NA | TRBV20-1 | TGCAGTGCTAGAGGAACCGGGACAGATACGCAGTATTTT | CSARGTGTDTQYF
TRBJ1-4 | NA | NA | TRBV25-1 | TGTGCCAGCAGTGAATTTGACAGAACTAATGAAAAACTGTTTTTT | CASSEFDRTNEKLFF
TRBJ2-5 | few | NA | TRBV10-3 | TGTGCCATCAGTGAGTCTGCGACAGGCCAAGAGACCCAGTACTTC | CAISESATGQETQYF
TRBJ1-4 | many | TRBD1 | TRBV25-1 | TGTGCCAGCAGTGTAAGGGTTGGACAGGGCGAAAAACTGTTTTTT | CASSVRVGQGEKLFF
TRBJ1-2 | medium-sized | NA | TRBV10-3 | TGTGCCATCAGTGAGTCTTGGGGCAACTATGGCTACACCTTC | CAISESWGNYGYTF
TRBJ2-3 | many | NA | TRBV7-9 | TGTGCCAGCAGCTTAGTGGTAGGGAGCACAGATACGCAGTATTTT | CASSLVVGSTDTQYF